This T cell receptor (beta chain) was identified in a study of cytomegalovirus exposure and HLA in healthy donors. CDR3 length: 15 amino acids. V dropped 5 bases and J dropped 3 bases, with 17 bases sitting between them. Germline values: CDR1 MNHNY, CDR2 SVGAGI (reference sequence). A few counts support this clone. PCR used 60 Vbeta primers and 13 Jbeta primers. Only in-frame clones appear in the TCRdb table, and some are missing; sequencing was by immunoSEQ multiplex PCR. This sample has some 76,000 clones, with about 66% found just once. This sequence originates from a man aged 55 to 70 in good health and CMV-seropositive. Input material: PBMCs. V and J are TRBV6-6 and TRBJ2-7; TRBD2 is a possible D gene (6 bases). The CDR3: CASSTGAGRYYEQYF. CDR3 bases: TGTGCCAGCAGTACGGGAGCAGGCCGTTACTACGAGCAGTACTTC.